The 14 T cell receptor beta chains below come from one sample, sequenced in a study of cytomegalovirus exposure and HLA in healthy donors. This PCR relied on a set of 60 Vbeta primers and 13 Jbeta primers. Method: immunoSEQ multiplex PCR; TCRdb's copy keeps in-frame clones and lacks some. The table lists roughly 100,000 clones. The sequenced sample consisted of PBMCs. The receptors were gathered from a woman in her 30s in good health and CMV-seronegative.

The chain carries TRBV7-6 and TRBJ2-2; D is possibly TRBD2 (5 bases). This CDR3 contains 17 residues. V lost 5 bases to trimming and J lost 0 bases, with 16 bases between them. CDR1 and CDR2 (germline): SGHVS, FNYEAQ. In nucleotides, the CDR3 is TGTGCCAGCAGCCCCCCGAGGAGGTTCGCGAACACCGGGGAGCTGTTTTTT. This sequence encodes CASSPPRRFANTGELFF.

The V gene is TRBV16, the J gene TRBJ1-6, with 10 bases that match TRBD1. Looked up from germline, CDR1 is KGHSY and CDR2 is FQNENV. Trimming took 4 bases from V and 9 from J; bases not matched to a gene: 6. This CDR3 comprises 15 residues. The CDR3 loop reads CASSPQDRGSSPLHF. The CDR3 DNA follows: TGTGCCAGCAGCCCTCAGGACAGGGGGTCTTCACCCCTCCACTTT.

The gene calls are TRBV7-6 and TRBJ2-7; 10 positions match TRBD1. V lost 5 bases, J lost 0 bases, and 10 bases stayed unmatched. This CDR3 is built from 17 residues. Per the germline V gene, CDR1 is SGHVS and CDR2 is FNYEAQ. The CDR3, as DNA: TGTGCCAGCAGCCCCTCTCCGGGACAGGGGAGCTCCTACGAGCAGTACTTC. It specifies CASSPSPGQGSSYEQYF.

The chain links TRBV29-1 to TRBJ2-3; TRBD2 matches at 10 bases. Germline V CDR1 and CDR2: SQVTM, ANQGSEA. The junction had 8 bases not matched to a gene; V was cut back by 2 bases and J by 0 bases. The CDR3 covers 17 residues. The CDR3 spells CSVENPETSGSTDTQYF. CDR3 DNA sequence: TGCAGCGTTGAAAACCCCGAGACTAGCGGGAGCACAGATACGCAGTATTTT.

The rearrangement links TRBV30 to TRBJ1-3; 8 nucleotides line up with TRBD1. This CDR3 spans 16 amino acids. Looked up from germline, CDR1 is GTSNPN and CDR2 is SVGIG (reference sequence). V was clipped by 0 bases and J by 3 bases; unmatched bases: 7. CDR3 coding DNA: TGTGCCTGGAGTGTACTAGGACAGGGTTATGGAAACACCATATATTTT. Protein product: CAWSVLGQGYGNTIYF.

This chain joins TRBV18 and TRBJ2-2; no clear D gene. This CDR3 is built from 14 residues. Germline V CDR1 and CDR2: KGHSH, LQKENI. V was shortened by 6 bases and J by 1 base, with 9 bases between the two germline ends. The CDR3 DNA reads as TGTGCCAGCTCCCCGCTAGAGAACACCGGGGAGCTGTTTTTT. It encodes CASSPLENTGELFF.

The CDR3 DNA sequence: TGTGCCAGCAGCCAAGATTACAGGAACAATGAGCAGTTCTTC. Amino acids: CASSQDYRNNEQFF. The genes are TRBV14 and TRBJ2-1; D is perhaps TRBD1 (5 bases). With 0 bases removed from V and 5 bases from J, the gap between germline ends came to 8 bases. Germline V CDR1 and CDR2: SGHDN, FVKESK. CDR3 size: 14 residues. Drawing the rest from reference TRBV14 and TRBJ2-1, the complete variable domain is EAGVTQFPSHSVIEKGQTVTLRCDPISGHDNLYWYRRVMGKEIKFLLHFVKESKQDESGMPNNRFLAERTGGTYSTLKVQPAELEDSGVYFCASSQDYRNNEQFFGPGTRLTVL.

The chain combines TRBV7-9 with TRBJ2-7; D remains unclear. CDR1 is SEHNR and CDR2 is FQNEAQ in the germline V gene (reference sequence). V lost 5 bases and J lost 2, with 7 bases in between. The CDR3 spans 12 residues. CDR3 protein: CASSPNTYEQYF. In nucleotides, the CDR3 is TGTGCCAGCAGCCCCAACACCTACGAGCAGTACTTC.

The chain uses TRBV6-5 and TRBJ1-2, with D perhaps matching TRBD1 (6 bases). This CDR3 comprises 15 residues. Trimming took 0 bases from V and 4 from J, leaving 12 bases between them. Germline V gene sequence: CDR1 MNHEY, CDR2 SVGAGI. CDR3 sequence reads: CASSYSGGHSYGYTF. The CDR3 DNA sequence: TGTGCCAGCAGTTACTCGGGGGGGCATAGCTATGGCTACACCTTC.

The chain is built from TRBV5-1 and TRBJ2-1, with D hard to call. This CDR3 has 14 residues. CDR1 SGHRS and CDR2 YFSETQ come from the germline V gene. Trimming left V 0 bases short and J 7 bases short, with 11 bases between. CDR3 coding DNA: TGCGCCAGCAGCTTGGTTCTATCTGGTAATGAGCAGTTCTTC. It codes for CASSLVLSGNEQFF.

This rearrangement joins TRBV28 to TRBJ2-3, with 7 bases identical to TRBD2. CDR3 length: 15 amino acids. Trimming cost V 3 bases and J 4 bases; bases outside gene matches: 7. Germline V gene sequence: CDR1 MDHEN, CDR2 SYDVKM. CDR3 nucleotide sequence: TGTGCCAGCAGTTTTGCCAGCGGGGTGGCAGATACGCAGTATTTT. This translates into CASSFASGVADTQYF.

V gene TRBV6-1 combines with J gene TRBJ2-7; D perhaps matches TRBD2 (5 bases). The CDR3 runs 15 residues. CDR1 and CDR2 from the germline V gene are MNHNS and SASEGT. With 3 bases removed from V and 2 bases from J, the gap between germline ends came to 14 bases. Here the CDR3 reads CASSDRATRAYEQYF. The DNA for the CDR3 is TGTGCCAGCAGTGATCGGGCGACGAGGGCCTACGAGCAGTACTTC.

The CDR3 loop reads CASSMSPSGHNEKLFF. DNA for the CDR3: TGTGCCAGTAGTATGTCCCCATCAGGACATAATGAAAAACTGTTTTTT. The chain employs TRBV19 and TRBJ1-4; weak D call: TRBD1 (5 bases). Germline values: CDR1 LNHDA, CDR2 SQIVND (reference sequence). The CDR3 has 16 amino acids. Deletions cut 3 bases from V and 4 bases from J, with 15 bases between. Full variable domain (missing parts from reference TRBV19 and TRBJ1-4): DGGITQSPKYLFRKEGQNVTLSCEQNLNHDAMYWYRQDPGQGLRLIYYSQIVNDFQKGDIAEGYSVSREKKESFPLTVTSAQKNPTAFYLCASSMSPSGHNEKLFFGSGTQLSVL.

The rearrangement links TRBV9 to TRBJ2-5; possible D gene TRBD1, 5 bases. Germline V lookup: CDR1 SGDLS, CDR2 YYNGEE. The CDR3 extends over 14 amino acids. Trimming shortened V by 4 bases and J by 5 bases, and 15 bases separated the two germline ends. Here the CDR3 DNA reads TGTGCCAGCAGCTTCGGTCCGAAGGGGGAGACCCAGTACTTC. It codes for CASSFGPKGETQYF.